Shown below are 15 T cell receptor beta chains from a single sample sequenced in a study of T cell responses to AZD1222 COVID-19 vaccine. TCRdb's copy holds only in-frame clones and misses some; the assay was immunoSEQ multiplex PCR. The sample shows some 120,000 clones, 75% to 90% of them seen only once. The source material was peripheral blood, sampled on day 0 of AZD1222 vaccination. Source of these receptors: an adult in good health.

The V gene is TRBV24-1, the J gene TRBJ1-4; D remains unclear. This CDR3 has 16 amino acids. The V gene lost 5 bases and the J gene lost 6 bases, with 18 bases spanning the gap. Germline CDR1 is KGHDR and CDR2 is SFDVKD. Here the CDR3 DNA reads TGTGCCACCAGTGCCCCAACTGTAGGCCGAGATGAAAAACTGTTTTTT. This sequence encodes CATSAPTVGRDEKLFF.

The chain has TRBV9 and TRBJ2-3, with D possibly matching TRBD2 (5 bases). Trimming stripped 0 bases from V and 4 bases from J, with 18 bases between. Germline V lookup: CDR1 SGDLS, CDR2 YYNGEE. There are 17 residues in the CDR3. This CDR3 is CASSVEARDLAADTQYF. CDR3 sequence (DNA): TGTGCCAGCAGCGTAGAAGCGAGAGACCTAGCAGCAGATACGCAGTATTTT.

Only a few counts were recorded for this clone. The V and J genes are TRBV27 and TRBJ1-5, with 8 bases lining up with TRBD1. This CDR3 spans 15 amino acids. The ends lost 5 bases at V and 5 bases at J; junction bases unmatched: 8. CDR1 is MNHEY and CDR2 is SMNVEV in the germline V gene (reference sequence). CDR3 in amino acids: CASSHRGGIDQPQHF. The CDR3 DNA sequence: TGTGCCAGCAGTCACAGGGGGGGGATCGATCAGCCCCAGCATTTT.

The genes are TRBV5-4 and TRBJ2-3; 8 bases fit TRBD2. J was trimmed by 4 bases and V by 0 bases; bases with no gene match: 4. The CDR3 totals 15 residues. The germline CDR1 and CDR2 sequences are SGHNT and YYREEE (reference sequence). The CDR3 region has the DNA TGTGCCAGCAGCTTGGAGCGGGGGAGGGCAGATACGCAGTATTTT. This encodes CASSLERGRADTQYF.

Here the CDR3 reads CATSDSTGGSYEQYF. CDR3 in DNA: TGTGCCACCAGTGACTCGACAGGGGGTTCCTACGAGCAGTACTTC. The rearrangement uses TRBV24-1 and TRBJ2-7; 9 bases are a match to TRBD1. CDR3 length: 15 amino acids. Germline CDR1 KGHDR, CDR2 SFDVKD. Trimming at V came to 4 bases and at J to 1 base, leaving 4 bases not matched to a gene.

The DNA of the CDR3 is TGTGCCAGCAGTTACTCCCATACCGGACAGGGCTACGAGCAGTACTTC. Translating gives CASSYSHTGQGYEQYF. The V gene is TRBV6-5, the J gene TRBJ2-7; TRBD1 agrees at 8 bases. Germline V lookup: CDR1 MNHEY, CDR2 SVGAGI. V lost 0 bases and J lost 3; bases outside the gene matches: 7. The CDR3 spans 16 residues.

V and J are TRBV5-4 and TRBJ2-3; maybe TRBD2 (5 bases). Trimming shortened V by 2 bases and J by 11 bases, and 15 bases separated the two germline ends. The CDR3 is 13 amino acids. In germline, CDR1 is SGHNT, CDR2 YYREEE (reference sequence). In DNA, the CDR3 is TGTGCCAGCAGCTTACTAGGAGATATGAAGCAGTATTTT. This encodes CASSLLGDMKQYF.

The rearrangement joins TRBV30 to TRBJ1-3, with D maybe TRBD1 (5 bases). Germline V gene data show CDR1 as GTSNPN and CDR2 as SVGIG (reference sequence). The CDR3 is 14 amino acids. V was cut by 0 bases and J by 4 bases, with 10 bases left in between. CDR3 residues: CAWSVPGTGNTIYF. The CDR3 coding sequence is TGTGCCTGGAGTGTACCAGGGACCGGAAACACCATATATTTT.

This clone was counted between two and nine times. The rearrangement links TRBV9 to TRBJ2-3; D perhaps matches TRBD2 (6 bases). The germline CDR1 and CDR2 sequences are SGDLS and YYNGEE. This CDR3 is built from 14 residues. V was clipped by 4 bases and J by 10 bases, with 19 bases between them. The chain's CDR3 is CASSFDSSRRAQYF. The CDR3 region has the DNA TGTGCCAGCAGCTTCGACAGTTCGAGGAGGGCGCAGTATTTT. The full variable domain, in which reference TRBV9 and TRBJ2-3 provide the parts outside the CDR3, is DSGVTQTPKHLITATGQRVTLRCSPRSGDLSVYWYQQSLDQGLQFLIQYYNGEERAKGNILERFSAQQFPDLHSELNLSSLELGDSALYFCASSFDSSRRAQYFGPGTRLTVL.

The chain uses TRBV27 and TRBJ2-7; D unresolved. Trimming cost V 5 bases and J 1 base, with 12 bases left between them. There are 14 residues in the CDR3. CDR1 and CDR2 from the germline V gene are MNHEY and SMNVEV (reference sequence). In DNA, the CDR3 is TGTGCCAGCAGTCCCCGAAGTGGTTCCTACGAGCAGTACTTC. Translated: CASSPRSGSYEQYF.

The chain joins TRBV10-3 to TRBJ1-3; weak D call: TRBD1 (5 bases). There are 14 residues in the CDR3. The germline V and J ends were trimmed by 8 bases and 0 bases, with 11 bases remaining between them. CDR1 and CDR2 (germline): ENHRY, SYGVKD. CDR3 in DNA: TGTGCCATCCGGCGACAGAGCTCTGGAAACACCATATATTTT. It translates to CAIRRQSSGNTIYF.

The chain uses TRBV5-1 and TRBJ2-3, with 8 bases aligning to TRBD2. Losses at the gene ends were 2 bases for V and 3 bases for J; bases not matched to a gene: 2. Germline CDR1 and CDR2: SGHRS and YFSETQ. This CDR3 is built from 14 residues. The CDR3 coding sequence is TGCGCCAGCAGCTTCGGACTAGCAACAGATACGCAGTATTTT. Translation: CASSFGLATDTQYF.

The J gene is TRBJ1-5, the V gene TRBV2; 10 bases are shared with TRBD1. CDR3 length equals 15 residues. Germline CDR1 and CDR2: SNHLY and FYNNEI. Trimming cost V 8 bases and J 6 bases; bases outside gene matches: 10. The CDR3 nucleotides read TGTGCCAGCGGCCAGGACAGGGGGTCCAGTCAGCCCCAGCATTTT. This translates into CASGQDRGSSQPQHF.

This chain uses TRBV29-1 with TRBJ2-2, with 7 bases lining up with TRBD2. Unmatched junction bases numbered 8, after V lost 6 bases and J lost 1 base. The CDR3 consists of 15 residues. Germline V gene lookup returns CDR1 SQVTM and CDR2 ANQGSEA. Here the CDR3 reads CSVIPGLRNTGELFF. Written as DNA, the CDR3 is TGCAGCGTAATTCCGGGACTAAGGAACACCGGGGAGCTGTTTTTT.

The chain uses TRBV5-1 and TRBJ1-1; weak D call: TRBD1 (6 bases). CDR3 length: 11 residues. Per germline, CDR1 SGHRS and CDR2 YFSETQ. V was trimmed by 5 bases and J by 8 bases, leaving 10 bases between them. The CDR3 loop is CASRRTVEAFF. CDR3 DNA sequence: TGCGCCAGCAGGCGGACAGTCGAAGCTTTCTTT. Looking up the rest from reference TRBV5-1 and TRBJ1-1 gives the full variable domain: KAGVTQTPRYLIKTRGQQVTLSCSPISGHRSVSWYQQTPGQGLQFLFEYFSETQRNKGNFPGRFSGRQFSNSRSEMNVSTLELGDSALYLCASRRTVEAFFGQGTRLTVV.